This is a list of T cell receptor beta chains from one sample in a study of blood T cell repertoires in COVID-19. The assay was immunoSEQ multiplex PCR, and TCRdb's table has in-frame clones only and misses some. The sample has roughly 330,000 clones, approximately 84% seen once. The material sequenced was PBMCs or T cells enriched from blood (not recorded which). Receptor source: a woman between 18 and 30 years old who had recovered from COVID-19. CDR3s include the opening cysteine and the closing phenylalanine or tryptophan. Fields, in order: J gene, V gene, clone size, D gene, CDR3 protein, CDR3 DNA. The D gene is left open where the match is weak. Some rows have no size entry. The others give once, few or many, or a class for an expanded clone.

j_call: TRBJ2-3; v_call: TRBV6-4; clone_size: .; d_call: .; cdr3_aa: CASSERSTDTQYF; cdr3_nt: TGTGCCAGCAGTGAGCGGAGCACAGATACGCAGTATTTT
j_call: TRBJ1-2; v_call: TRBV7-7; clone_size: .; d_call: .; cdr3_aa: CASSPPGPRRDYGYTF; cdr3_nt: TGTGCCAGCAGCCCACCGGGCCCAAGGCGGGACTATGGCTACACCTTC
j_call: TRBJ2-3; v_call: TRBV19; clone_size: once; d_call: TRBD1; cdr3_aa: CASEDRTTDTQYF; cdr3_nt: TGTGCCAGTGAGGACAGGACCACAGATACGCAGTATTTT
j_call: TRBJ1-2; v_call: TRBV27; clone_size: .; d_call: .; cdr3_aa: CASSFRQSYGYTF; cdr3_nt: TGTGCCAGCAGTTTCAGACAGTCGTATGGCTACACCTTC
j_call: TRBJ2-1; v_call: TRBV11-2; clone_size: .; d_call: TRBD2; cdr3_aa: CASSLGTSYEQFF; cdr3_nt: TGTGCCAGCAGCTTAGGGACTAGCTATGAGCAGTTCTTC
j_call: TRBJ2-2; v_call: TRBV4-2; clone_size: .; d_call: TRBD2; cdr3_aa: CASSQLGVAGGAPGELFF; cdr3_nt: TGTGCCAGCAGCCAGCTGGGGGTAGCGGGGGGCGCGCCCGGGGAGCTGTTTTTT
j_call: TRBJ1-3; v_call: TRBV5-1; clone_size: .; d_call: TRBD1; cdr3_aa: CASSKGQTSGNTIYF; cdr3_nt: TGCGCCAGCAGCAAGGGACAGACCTCTGGAAACACCATATATTTT
j_call: TRBJ1-4; v_call: TRBV2; clone_size: .; d_call: .; cdr3_aa: CASSDARFGEKLFF; cdr3_nt: TGTGCCAGCAGTGATGCCAGGTTTGGTGAAAAACTGTTTTTT
j_call: TRBJ2-7; v_call: TRBV19; clone_size: .; d_call: TRBD1; cdr3_aa: CASSPHGGTGLSYEQYF; cdr3_nt: TGTGCCAGTAGCCCACACGGCGGGACAGGGTTGTCCTACGAGCAGTACTTC
j_call: TRBJ2-2; v_call: TRBV24-1; clone_size: .; d_call: TRBD2; cdr3_aa: CATSDPGTSGTGELFF; cdr3_nt: TGTGCCACCAGTGACCCCGGGACTAGCGGCACCGGGGAGCTGTTTTTT
j_call: TRBJ1-2; v_call: TRBV6-1; clone_size: .; d_call: .; cdr3_aa: CASSEETGGGGYTF; cdr3_nt: TGTGCCAGCAGTGAAGAGACCGGGGGTGGTGGCTACACCTTC
j_call: TRBJ1-2; v_call: TRBV2; clone_size: .; d_call: .; cdr3_aa: CASSETQGKYGYTF; cdr3_nt: TGTGCCAGCAGTGAAACCCAGGGAAAGTATGGCTACACCTTC
j_call: TRBJ1-1; v_call: TRBV7-2; clone_size: .; d_call: .; cdr3_aa: CASNINPNTEAFF; cdr3_nt: TGTGCCAGCAACATTAACCCGAACACTGAAGCTTTCTTT
j_call: TRBJ1-1; v_call: TRBV27; clone_size: .; d_call: TRBD1; cdr3_aa: CASSSPGQLAFF; cdr3_nt: TGTGCCAGCAGTTCCCCGGGACAGTTGGCTTTCTTT
j_call: TRBJ1-1; v_call: TRBV30; clone_size: .; d_call: TRBD1; cdr3_aa: CARSQGQVTEAFF; cdr3_nt: TGTGCCCGGTCACAGGGACAGGTCACTGAAGCTTTCTTT
j_call: TRBJ1-1; v_call: TRBV10-3; clone_size: .; d_call: TRBD1; cdr3_aa: CAIRGTGRNTEAFF; cdr3_nt: TGTGCCATCAGGGGGACAGGGCGGAACACTGAAGCTTTCTTT
j_call: TRBJ1-4; v_call: TRBV5-1; clone_size: .; d_call: TRBD1; cdr3_aa: CASSLGQTTNEKLFF; cdr3_nt: TGCGCCAGCAGCCTGGGACAGACAACTAATGAAAAACTGTTTTTT
j_call: TRBJ1-2; v_call: TRBV12-3/TRBV12-4; clone_size: few; d_call: .; cdr3_aa: CASSPGDYGYTF; cdr3_nt: TGTGCCAGCAGCCCAGGGGACTATGGCTACACCTTC
j_call: TRBJ1-6; v_call: TRBV5-1; clone_size: once; d_call: TRBD1; cdr3_aa: CASSLGLRDRATVNSPLHF; cdr3_nt: TGCGCCAGCAGCTTGGGCCTCCGGGACAGGGCAACAGTTAATTCACCCCTCCACTTT
j_call: TRBJ2-1; v_call: TRBV6-5; clone_size: .; d_call: .; cdr3_aa: CASSYSGNNEQFF; cdr3_nt: TGTGCCAGCAGTTACTCGGGCAACAATGAGCAGTTCTTC
j_call: TRBJ1-5; v_call: TRBV11-2; clone_size: .; d_call: .; cdr3_aa: CASSFDSLAHQPQHF; cdr3_nt: TGTGCCAGCAGCTTCGACAGTTTGGCACATCAGCCCCAGCATTTT
j_call: TRBJ1-1; v_call: TRBV6-5; clone_size: .; d_call: .; cdr3_aa: CASSLLREGNTEAFF; cdr3_nt: TGTGCCAGCAGTCTCCTCAGGGAAGGGAACACTGAAGCTTTCTTT
j_call: TRBJ2-5; v_call: TRBV6-2/TRBV6-3; clone_size: .; d_call: TRBD1; cdr3_aa: CASSSRTGAEKETQYF; cdr3_nt: TGTGCCAGCAGTTCTCGGACAGGGGCGGAAAAAGAGACCCAGTACTTC
j_call: TRBJ1-6; v_call: TRBV7-2; clone_size: .; d_call: TRBD1; cdr3_aa: CASSPRSGGGWSPLHF; cdr3_nt: TGTGCCAGCAGCCCCCGGTCAGGGGGTGGATGGTCACCCCTCCACTTT
j_call: TRBJ1-2; v_call: TRBV7-9; clone_size: .; d_call: .; cdr3_aa: CASSLAPSGTYGYTF; cdr3_nt: TGTGCCAGCAGCTTAGCTCCGTCAGGGACTTATGGCTACACCTTC
j_call: TRBJ2-7; v_call: TRBV5-1; clone_size: .; d_call: .; cdr3_aa: CASSAQVSYEQYF; cdr3_nt: TGCGCCAGCAGCGCACAGGTTTCCTACGAGCAGTACTTC
j_call: TRBJ2-1; v_call: TRBV15; clone_size: .; d_call: TRBD2; cdr3_aa: CATSRDWGGALGEQFF; cdr3_nt: TGTGCCACCAGCAGAGATTGGGGAGGGGCTCTGGGTGAGCAGTTCTTC
j_call: TRBJ2-5; v_call: TRBV24-1; clone_size: .; d_call: .; cdr3_aa: CATSDSQETQYF; cdr3_nt: TGTGCCACCTCGGACAGCCAAGAGACCCAGTACTTC
j_call: TRBJ1-2; v_call: TRBV5-6; clone_size: .; d_call: TRBD1; cdr3_aa: CASSLERTGTYGYTF; cdr3_nt: TGTGCCAGCAGCTTGGAAAGGACAGGGACCTATGGCTACACCTTC
j_call: TRBJ1-2; v_call: TRBV10-3; clone_size: .; d_call: TRBD1; cdr3_aa: CAISGGTGNYGYTF; cdr3_nt: TGTGCCATCAGTGGGGGGACAGGGAACTATGGCTACACCTTC
j_call: TRBJ2-7; v_call: TRBV6-4; clone_size: .; d_call: TRBD2; cdr3_aa: CASSDPGAGGPYEQYF; cdr3_nt: TGTGCCAGCAGTGACCCCGGAGCGGGAGGGCCGTACGAGCAGTACTTC
j_call: TRBJ2-7; v_call: TRBV10-3; clone_size: .; d_call: TRBD1; cdr3_aa: CATRGQSGQGTAGYEQYF; cdr3_nt: TGTGCCACCAGGGGGCAATCGGGACAGGGGACCGCCGGCTACGAGCAGTACTTC
j_call: TRBJ2-3; v_call: TRBV11-2; clone_size: once; d_call: .; cdr3_aa: CASSRAPRGRGTDTQYF; cdr3_nt: TGTGCCAGCAGCCGAGCCCCCCGGGGTAGGGGCACAGATACGCAGTATTTT
j_call: TRBJ1-2; v_call: TRBV12-5; clone_size: once; d_call: .; cdr3_aa: CASGRDFQYGYTF; cdr3_nt: TGTGCTAGTGGTCGGGATTTTCAGTATGGCTACACCTTC
j_call: TRBJ1-1; v_call: TRBV24-1; clone_size: .; d_call: .; cdr3_aa: CATSDYRNTEAFF; cdr3_nt: TGTGCCACCAGTGATTACAGGAACACTGAAGCTTTCTTT
j_call: TRBJ2-2; v_call: TRBV6-5; clone_size: .; d_call: .; cdr3_aa: CASSLIDTGELFF; cdr3_nt: TGTGCCAGCAGTCTTATAGACACCGGGGAGCTGTTTTTT
j_call: TRBJ1-4; v_call: TRBV3-1/TRBV3-2; clone_size: .; d_call: TRBD1; cdr3_aa: CASSQRTGGVKLFF; cdr3_nt: TGTGCCAGCAGCCAACGGACAGGGGGCGTAAAACTGTTTTTT